The 2 T cell receptor beta chains given below trace back to one sample, sequenced in a study of CD8 T cells in Susac syndrome. The authors reverse transcribed roughly 0.5 to 1 ug RNA with random hexamers. TCRdb recomputed calls from the immunoSEQ multiplex PCR reads with MiXCR, one row per CDR3 protein. In the table there are some 130,000 distinct CDR3 sequences, around 94% of which are singletons. Sequenced material: CD4+ T cells from PBMCs. These receptors were taken from a human donor with multiple sclerosis.

This sequence joins TRBV10-3 and TRBJ2-1, with 8 nucleotides matching TRBD2. The CDR3 runs 13 residues. Germline V gene data show CDR1 as ENHRY and CDR2 as SYGVKD. The junction had 6 bases not matched to a gene; V was cut back by 6 bases and J by 8 bases. CDR3 bases: TGTGCCATCAGGGGACTAGATACCCATGAGCAGTTCTTC. This codes for CAIRGLDTHEQFF.

The chain is built from TRBV12-3 or TRBV12-4 and TRBJ1-1; D is ambiguous. V was cut by 6 bases and J by 1 base, with 30 bases left in between. This CDR3 has 20 amino acids. For the CDR3, the DNA is TGTGCCAGCAGGACTAGGGTACGTCTGGGCGACTCGACGAAGAACACTGAAGCTTTCTTT. It specifies CASRTRVRLGDSTKNTEAFF.